Described below is a single TCR beta chain sequence and its context. Its cognate antigen is unknown. The data are from a study of shared clonotypes between healthy human individuals. Splitting of each subset's genomic DNA was done evenly across several immunoSEQ plates. Using immunoSEQ multiplex PCR, the repertoire was profiled, and TCRdb retains in-frame clones only, with some absent. This table has approximately 1,500,000 clones, roughly 96% appearing once. Study-level points and caveats: Relative to clonotypes present in all four donors, those not shared had lower generation probabilities.

CDR1 and CDR2 from the germline V gene are SGDLS and YYNGEE. V lost 5 bases to trimming and J lost 1 base, with 7 bases between them. The CDR3 extends over 12 amino acids. This chain uses TRBV9 with TRBJ2-7; D possibly uses TRBD1 or TRBD2 (5 bases each). This TCR was sampled from a man aged 25-45 years in good health. Sequencing was performed on naive CD4+ T cells sorted from blood. Subset indicated: CD45RA+ positively selected. The DNA for the CDR3 is TGTGCCAGCAGGGGGGAATCCTACGAGCAGTACTTC. Residues: CASRGESYEQYF.